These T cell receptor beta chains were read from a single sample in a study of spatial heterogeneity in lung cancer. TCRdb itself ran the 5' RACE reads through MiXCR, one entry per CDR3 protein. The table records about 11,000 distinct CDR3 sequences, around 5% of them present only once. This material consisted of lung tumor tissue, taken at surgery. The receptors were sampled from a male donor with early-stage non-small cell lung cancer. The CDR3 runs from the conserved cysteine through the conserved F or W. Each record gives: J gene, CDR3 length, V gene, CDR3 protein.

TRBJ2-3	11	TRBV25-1	CASGNTDTQYF
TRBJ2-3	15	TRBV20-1	CSASTRDRGKDTQYF
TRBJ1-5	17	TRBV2	CASSSTRPLDPNQPQHF
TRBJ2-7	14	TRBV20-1	CSARVGQGAHEQYF
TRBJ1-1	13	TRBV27	CASSRQENTEAFF
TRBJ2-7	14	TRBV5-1	CASSLAVNSYEQYF
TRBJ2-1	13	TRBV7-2	CASSSGLANEQFF
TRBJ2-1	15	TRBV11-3	CASSFGRGDYNEQFF
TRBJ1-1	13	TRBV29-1	CSVGSQVGTEAFF
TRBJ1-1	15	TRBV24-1	CATSLAGAMNTEAFF
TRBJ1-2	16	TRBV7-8	CASSLLFRTGGYGYTF
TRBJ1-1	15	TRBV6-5	CASSYWRGRDTEAFF
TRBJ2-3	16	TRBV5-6	CASSSGLAGATDTQYF
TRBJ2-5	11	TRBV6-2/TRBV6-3	CASSYLEGLYF
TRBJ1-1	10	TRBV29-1	CSGGTPEAFF
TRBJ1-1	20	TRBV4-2	CASSQDHSGQGARRVTEAFF
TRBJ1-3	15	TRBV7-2	CASSLDLGTGNTIYF
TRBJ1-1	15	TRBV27	CASRPNAGGSAEAFF
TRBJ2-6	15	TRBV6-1	CASRVGGTGANVLTF
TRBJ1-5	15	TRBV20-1	CSALPQGGADQPQHF
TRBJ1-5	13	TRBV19	CASGQGRDQPQHF
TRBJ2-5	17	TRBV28	CASSLQPHSGVRETQYF
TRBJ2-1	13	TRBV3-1	CASSPGATGEQFF
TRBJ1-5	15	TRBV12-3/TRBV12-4	CASSLGGRGNQPQHF
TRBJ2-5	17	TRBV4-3	CASSQNYDPSSVETQYF
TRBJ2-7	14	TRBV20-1	CSAQGDTSSYEQYF
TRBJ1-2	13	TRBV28	CASSRGIGEGYTF
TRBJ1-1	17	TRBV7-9	CASSLSRVGAIDTEAFF
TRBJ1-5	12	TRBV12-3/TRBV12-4	CASSFGDQPQHF
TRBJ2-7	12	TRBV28	CASSLKGQGIPF
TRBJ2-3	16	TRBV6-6	CASSYPGGGSLDTQYF
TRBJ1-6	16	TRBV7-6	CASSPQGVGYNSPLHF
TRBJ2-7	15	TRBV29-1	CSVVPRGGRVDEQYF
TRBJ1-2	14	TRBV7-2	CASSPTGTYYGYTF
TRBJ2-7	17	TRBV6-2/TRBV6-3	CASSPPRAGAHSNEQYF
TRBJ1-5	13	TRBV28	CASSFFGNQPQHF
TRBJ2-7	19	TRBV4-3	CASSQELTSGGTSSYEQYF
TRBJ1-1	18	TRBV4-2	CASSQGGGQGLLNTEAFF
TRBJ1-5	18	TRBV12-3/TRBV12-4	CASSLLEGSDRVNQPQHF
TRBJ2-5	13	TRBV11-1	CASSHGQGITQYF
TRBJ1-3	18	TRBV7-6	CASSLDQRQGGGGNTIYF
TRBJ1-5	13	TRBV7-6	CASSLQSTQPQHF
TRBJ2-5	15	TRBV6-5	CASSRGLAGQETQYF
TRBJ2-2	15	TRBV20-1	CSASGGRASAGELFF
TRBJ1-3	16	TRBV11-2	CASSLAGTGSRNTIYF
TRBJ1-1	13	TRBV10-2	CASSNTGNTEAFF
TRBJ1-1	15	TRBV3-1	CASSQNMAMGTEAFF
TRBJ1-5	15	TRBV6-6	CASRTDGSSNQPQHF